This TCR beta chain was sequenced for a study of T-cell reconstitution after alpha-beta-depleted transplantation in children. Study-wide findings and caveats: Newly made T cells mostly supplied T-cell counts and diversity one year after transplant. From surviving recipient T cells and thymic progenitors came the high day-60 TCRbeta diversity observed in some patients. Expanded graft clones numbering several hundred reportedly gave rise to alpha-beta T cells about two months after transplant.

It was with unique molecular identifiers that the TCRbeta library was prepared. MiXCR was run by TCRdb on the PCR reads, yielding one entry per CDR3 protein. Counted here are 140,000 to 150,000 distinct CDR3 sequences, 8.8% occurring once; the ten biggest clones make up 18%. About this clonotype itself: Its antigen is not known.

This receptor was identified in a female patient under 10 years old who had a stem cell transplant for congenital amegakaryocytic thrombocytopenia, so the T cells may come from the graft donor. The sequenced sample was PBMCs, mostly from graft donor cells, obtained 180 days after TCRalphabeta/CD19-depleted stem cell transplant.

The CDR3 DNA reads TGTGCCAGTAGTATGTGGACACCTCGGAACACTGAAGCTTTCTTT. Its translation: CASSMWTPRNTEAFF. The V gene is TRBV19, the J gene TRBJ1-1, with TRBD1 as a possible D gene (5 bases). This CDR3 spans 15 amino acids. V lost 3 bases, J lost 1 base, and 12 bases lay in between. Germline CDR1 LNHDA, CDR2 SQIVND (reference sequence).